The 13 T cell receptor beta chains presented below share a single source sample, sequenced in a study of blood T cell repertoires in COVID-19. Produced via immunoSEQ multiplex PCR; TCRdb's table is partial and in-frame only. The table has 60,000 or so clones, 85% to 90% seen once. Sequenced material: peripheral blood. The receptors shown here come from a human donor with active COVID-19. The donor label of this sample is uncertain.

This chain joins TRBV12-3 or TRBV12-4 and TRBJ2-2; tentatively, D is TRBD1 (5 bases). The CDR3 loop spans 12 amino acids. The ends were cut back, 5 bases at V and 9 bases at J, with 10 bases in the middle. CDR3 nucleotide sequence: TGTGCCAGCAGTCCGACAGTGAGGGAGCTGTTTTTT. Translation gives CASSPTVRELFF.

This chain uses TRBV7-3 with TRBJ2-2, with a possible D match to TRBD1 (6 bases). The CDR3 has 15 amino acids. Per germline, CDR1 SGHTA and CDR2 FQGTGA. The V gene lost 5 bases and the J gene lost 7 bases, with 17 bases spanning the gap. CDR3 region: CASSPAQGRNGELFF. The DNA for the CDR3 is TGTGCCAGCAGCCCGGCCCAGGGGCGCAACGGGGAGCTGTTTTTT. Based on the CDR3 plus reference TRBV7-3 and TRBJ2-2, the full variable domain is GAGVSQTPSNKVTEKGKYVELRCDPISGHTALYWYRQSLGQGPEFLIYFQGTGAADDSGLPNDRFFAVRPEGSVSTLKIQRTERGDSAVYLCASSPAQGRNGELFFGEGSRLTVL.

V usage is TRBV5-1 and J usage is TRBJ1-4; 8 positions match TRBD1. The CDR3 extends over 15 amino acids. From germline, CDR1 is SGHRS and CDR2 YFSETQ. The junction had 9 bases not matched to a gene; V was cut back by 4 bases and J by 7 bases. CDR3 DNA: TGCGCCAGCAGCCCGATGACAGGGGAGGGTGAAAAACTGTTTTTT. This translates into CASSPMTGEGEKLFF.

This clone turned up a few times. The chain recombines TRBV5-1 with TRBJ2-2, with 9 positions matching TRBD1. V lost 7 bases, J lost 3 bases, and 1 base stayed unmatched. The CDR3 runs 13 residues. Germline V gene lookup returns CDR1 SGHRS and CDR2 YFSETQ. The CDR3 is CASRQGDTGELFF. In nucleotides, the CDR3 is TGCGCCAGCCGACAGGGGGACACCGGGGAGCTGTTTTTT.

Here the CDR3 reads CASSQDSGKDGYTF. The CDR3 DNA reads TGTGCCAGCAGCCAAGATTCGGGGAAAGATGGCTACACCTTC. The chain carries TRBV4-2 and TRBJ1-2; D is unclear. The CDR3 length is 14 residues. The germline CDR1 and CDR2 sequences are LGHNA and YNFKEQ. The V gene lost 0 bases and the J gene lost 6 bases, with 11 bases spanning the gap.

J is TRBJ2-1 and V is TRBV7-2, with 15 bases matching TRBD2. The trim removed 5 bases at V and 2 bases at J, leaving 4 bases unmatched. This CDR3 spans 17 amino acids. Germline V lookup: CDR1 SGHTA, CDR2 FQGNSA. CDR3 nucleotides: TGTGCCAGCAGCCCGGGACTAGCGGGAGGCCCCTACAATGAGCAGTTCTTC. It is translated as CASSPGLAGGPYNEQFF.

The sample holds a few counts of this clone. The rearrangement links TRBV4-1 to TRBJ2-7; 10 nucleotides align to TRBD2. Germline V gene lookup returns CDR1 MGHRA and CDR2 YSYEKL. The CDR3 contains 14 residues. V lost 4 bases, J lost 6 bases, and 6 bases stayed unmatched. Here the CDR3 reads CASSPPGLALEQYF. In DNA form, the CDR3 reads TGCGCCAGCAGCCCCCCGGGACTAGCGCTCGAGCAGTACTTC.

J is TRBJ2-7 and V is TRBV29-1; weak D call: TRBD2 (5 bases). The CDR3 has 12 amino acids. CDR1 is SQVTM and CDR2 is ANQGSEA in the germline V gene. V was pared by 4 bases and J by 7 bases, with 14 bases between. Written as DNA, the CDR3 is TGCAGCGTTGGGACTCTGACGGGGGAGCAGTACTTC. Encoded protein: CSVGTLTGEQYF.

The CDR3: CASSGPPGTGGPYEQYF. The CDR3 region has the DNA TGTGCCAGCAGCGGACCCCCCGGGACAGGGGGCCCCTACGAGCAGTACTTC. The chain joins TRBV9 to TRBJ2-7; 12 bases match TRBD1. This CDR3 has 17 amino acids. J gave up 2 bases and V 3 bases, and 9 bases lay outside the gene matches. Germline V gives CDR1 SGDLS, CDR2 YYNGEE.

This chain links TRBV19 with TRBJ1-4; 9 bases line up with TRBD1. V dropped 4 bases and J dropped 4; count of bases not matched to a gene: 4. Per germline, CDR1 LNHDA and CDR2 SQIVND (reference sequence). CDR3 length: 15 residues. CDR3 nucleotide sequence: TGTGCCAGTAGTAAAGGACAGGGGATTAATGAAAAACTGTTTTTT. Its translation: CASSKGQGINEKLFF.

This chain uses TRBV5-5 with TRBJ1-6, with D possibly TRBD1 on 5 matching bases. The CDR3 loop spans 16 amino acids. Trimming removed 5 bases from V and 11 bases from J, with 23 bases in between. Germline-derived CDR1 and CDR2 are SGHKS and YYEKEE (reference sequence). The CDR3 DNA is TGTGCCAGCAGACCCGATTTCACAGGACATATGCCACCCCTCCACTTT. Protein: CASRPDFTGHMPPLHF.

V and J are TRBV28 and TRBJ2-1; D unclear. The CDR3 length is 11 residues. The V gene lost 3 bases and the J gene lost 9 bases, with 6 bases spanning the gap. CDR1 is MDHEN and CDR2 is SYDVKM in the germline V gene. In DNA form, the CDR3 reads TGTGCCAGCAGTTTGAGTTTTGAGCAGTTCTTC. This sequence encodes CASSLSFEQFF.

The gene calls are TRBV2 and TRBJ2-1; maybe TRBD2 (6 bases). The germline V and J ends were trimmed by 8 bases and 4 bases, with 15 bases remaining between them. The CDR3 is made up of 14 amino acids. Germline V CDR1 and CDR2: SNHLY, FYNNEI. As DNA, the CDR3 is TGTGCCAGCCGAAGACTAGTAGGGTACAATGAGCAGTTCTTC. This encodes CASRRLVGYNEQFF.